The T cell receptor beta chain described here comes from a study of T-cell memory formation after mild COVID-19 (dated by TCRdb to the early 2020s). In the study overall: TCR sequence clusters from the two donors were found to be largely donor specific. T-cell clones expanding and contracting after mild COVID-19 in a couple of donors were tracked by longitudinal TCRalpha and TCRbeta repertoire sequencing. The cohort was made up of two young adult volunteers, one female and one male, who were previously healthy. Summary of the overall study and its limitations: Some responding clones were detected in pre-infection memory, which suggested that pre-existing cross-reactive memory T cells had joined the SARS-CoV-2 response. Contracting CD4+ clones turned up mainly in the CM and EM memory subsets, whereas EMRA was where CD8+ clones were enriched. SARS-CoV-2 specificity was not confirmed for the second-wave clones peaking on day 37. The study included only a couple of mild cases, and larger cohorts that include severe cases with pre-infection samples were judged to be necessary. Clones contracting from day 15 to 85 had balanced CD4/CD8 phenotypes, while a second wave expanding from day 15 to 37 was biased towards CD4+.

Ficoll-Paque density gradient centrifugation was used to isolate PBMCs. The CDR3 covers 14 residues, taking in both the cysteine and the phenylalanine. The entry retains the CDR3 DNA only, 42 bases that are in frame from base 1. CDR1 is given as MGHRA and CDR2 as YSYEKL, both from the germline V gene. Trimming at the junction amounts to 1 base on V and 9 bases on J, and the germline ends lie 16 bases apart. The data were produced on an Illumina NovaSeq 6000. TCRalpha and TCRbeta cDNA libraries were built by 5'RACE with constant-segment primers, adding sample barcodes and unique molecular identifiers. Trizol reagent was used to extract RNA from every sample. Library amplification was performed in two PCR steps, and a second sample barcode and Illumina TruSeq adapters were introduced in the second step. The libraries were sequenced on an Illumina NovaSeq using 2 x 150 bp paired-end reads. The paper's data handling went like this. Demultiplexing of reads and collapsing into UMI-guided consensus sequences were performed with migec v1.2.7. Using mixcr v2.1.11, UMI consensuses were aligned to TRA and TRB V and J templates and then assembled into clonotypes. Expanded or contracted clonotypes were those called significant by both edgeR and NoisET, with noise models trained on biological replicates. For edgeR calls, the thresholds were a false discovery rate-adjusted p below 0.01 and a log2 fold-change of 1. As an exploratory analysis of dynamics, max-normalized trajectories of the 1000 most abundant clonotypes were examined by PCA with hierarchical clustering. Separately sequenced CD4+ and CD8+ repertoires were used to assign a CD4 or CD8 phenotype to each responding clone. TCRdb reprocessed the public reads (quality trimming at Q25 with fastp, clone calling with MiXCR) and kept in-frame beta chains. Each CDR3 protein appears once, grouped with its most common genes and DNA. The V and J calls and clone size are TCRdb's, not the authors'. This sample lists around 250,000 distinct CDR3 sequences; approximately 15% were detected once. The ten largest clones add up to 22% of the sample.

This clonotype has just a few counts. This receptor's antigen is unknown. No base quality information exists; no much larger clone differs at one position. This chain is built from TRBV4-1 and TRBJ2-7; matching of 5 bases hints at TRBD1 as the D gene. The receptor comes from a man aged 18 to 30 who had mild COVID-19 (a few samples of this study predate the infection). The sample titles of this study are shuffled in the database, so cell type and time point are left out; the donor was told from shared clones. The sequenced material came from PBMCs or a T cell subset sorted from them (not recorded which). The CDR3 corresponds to CASSQVGVSDSQYF. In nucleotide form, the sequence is TGCGCCAGCAGCCAAGTAGGGGTATCAGATTCGCAGTACTTC.